The next 7 T cell receptor beta chains were all read from a single sample in a study of T-cell memory formation after mild COVID-19. TCRdb reprocessed the 5' RACE reads via MiXCR and lists one record per CDR3 protein. The sample gives approximately 480,000 distinct CDR3 sequences, 15% to 20% of which show up once; 12% is in the top ten. The sample was PBMCs or a T cell subset sorted from them (not recorded which). The source is an adult woman who had mild COVID-19 (a few samples of this study predate the infection). Cell type and time point are not known.

The chain has TRBV14 and TRBJ2-3; a possible D gene is TRBD1 (6 bases). The V end lost 5 bases, the J end lost 1 base, and 7 bases lay between the germline ends. CDR3 length: 13 residues. Germline CDR1 SGHDN, CDR2 FVKESK. The CDR3 sequence: CASSKGGTDTQYF. In nucleotides, the CDR3 is TGTGCCAGCAGCAAGGGGGGCACAGATACGCAGTATTTT.

This sequence joins TRBV6-5 and TRBJ1-5; tentative D call: TRBD1 (6 bases). CDR1 is MNHEY, CDR2 SVGAGI, per germline. V lost 3 bases and J 3 bases, leaving 9 bases between the germline ends. The CDR3 length is 14 residues. CDR3 DNA: TGTGCCAGCAGTTATACAGGGTTCAATCAGCCCCAGCATTTT. This codes for CASSYTGFNQPQHF.

This clonotype has a handful of counts. The chain has TRBV20-1 and TRBJ2-4; D not certain. V dropped 2 bases and J dropped 7 bases, with 15 bases sitting between them. The germline gives CDR1 DFQATT, CDR2 SNEGSKA (reference sequence). CDR3 size: 14 residues. The CDR3 sequence: CSARTPQWVNIQYF. CDR3 bases: TGCAGTGCTAGAACCCCGCAGTGGGTGAACATTCAGTACTTC.

This clonotype was detected only a few times. The CDR3, as DNA: TGCGCCAGCAGCCGAGTCGGACGGACTAACTATGGCTACACCTTC. This codes for CASSRVGRTNYGYTF. V is TRBV4-1 and J is TRBJ1-2; no reliable D call. The germline gives CDR1 MGHRA, CDR2 YSYEKL. The V end lost 4 bases, the J end lost 0 bases, and 12 bases lay between the germline ends. The CDR3 sequence is 15 residues long.

Worth noting for this clonotype: A read error may account for a junction end that differs from germline. The chain joins TRBV12-3 or TRBV12-4 to TRBJ2-7, with a weak D call TRBD2 (6 bases). This CDR3 is 12 amino acids long. The DNA of the CDR3 is TGTGCCAGCAGTTTAGCGGAGGGGTCCAGGGACTTC. Protein product: CASSLAEGSRDF.

Only one count was recorded for this clonotype. The germline gene is not matched at one end of the junction; a read error may be the cause. The rearrangement links TRBV12-3 or TRBV12-4 to TRBJ1-1; the D is unclear. This CDR3 has 13 amino acids. CDR3: CASSLYSAGRPEF. CDR3 DNA sequence: TGTGCCAGCAGTTTGTACTCGGCGGGGAGGCCGGAGTTT.

The chain combines TRBV2 with TRBJ1-6, with 9 positions matching TRBD1. Losses at the gene ends were 6 bases for V and 7 bases for J; bases not matched to a gene: 7. There are 15 residues in the CDR3. The germline V gene encodes CDR1 SNHLY and CDR2 FYNNEI. CDR3 in DNA: TGTGCCAGCAGCGCGGACAGGGGCGGAAATTCACCCCTCCACTTT. Translating it yields CASSADRGGNSPLHF.